These 19 T cell receptor beta chains originate from one sample sequenced in a study of cytomegalovirus exposure and HLA in healthy donors. Amplification used 60 Vbeta primers and 13 Jbeta primers. Sequencing used immunoSEQ multiplex PCR; TCRdb keeps in-frame clones, though not all of them. The table for this sample gives more than 70,000 clones. Material: PBMCs. The receptors here all came from a woman in her fifties or sixties in good health and CMV-seronegative.

The rearrangement uses TRBV6-6 and TRBJ2-1; 11 bases align to TRBD1. This CDR3 spans 16 amino acids. Trimming took 2 bases from V and 7 from J; bases not matched to a gene: 7. In germline, CDR1 is MNHNY, CDR2 SVGAGI (reference sequence). This CDR3 reads CASSYLFGTGGNEQFF. In DNA form, the CDR3 reads TGTGCCAGCAGTTACCTTTTCGGGACAGGGGGGAATGAGCAGTTCTTC.

The CDR3 DNA reads as TGTGCCAGCAGCCCGGGACTAGATTACTCCTACAATGAGCAGTTCTTC. Its protein is CASSPGLDYSYNEQFF. The V and J genes are TRBV5-4 and TRBJ2-1, with TRBD2 identical over 8 bases. Germline CDR1 and CDR2: SGHNT and YYREEE (reference sequence). The CDR3 contains 16 residues. The ends lost 4 bases at V and 0 bases at J; junction bases unmatched: 6.

This chain joins TRBV29-1 and TRBJ2-3, with D possibly being TRBD1 (6 bases). CDR1 SQVTM and CDR2 ANQGSEA come from the germline V gene. Trimming removed 3 bases at V and 3 bases at J, with 22 bases between. The CDR3 loop spans 17 amino acids. The CDR3 loop reads CSVEGALREATTDTQYF. CDR3 nucleotides: TGCAGCGTTGAGGGGGCGCTTAGGGAAGCAACAACAGATACGCAGTATTTT.

The chain has TRBV19 and TRBJ1-1; a weak D match, TRBD1 (5 bases). The CDR3 has 15 residues. V lost 4 bases and J lost 6, with 18 bases in between. Germline CDR1 reads LNHDA; CDR2 reads SQIVND (reference sequence). CDR3 loop: CASSSQGGNQAEAFF. The CDR3 coding sequence is TGTGCCAGTAGTAGCCAGGGAGGTAATCAGGCTGAAGCTTTCTTT. Complete variable domain (other parts from reference TRBV19 and TRBJ1-1): DGGITQSPKYLFRKEGQNVTLSCEQNLNHDAMYWYRQDPGQGLRLIYYSQIVNDFQKGDIAEGYSVSREKKESFPLTVTSAQKNPTAFYLCASSSQGGNQAEAFFGQGTRLTVV.

The V and J genes are TRBV7-8 and TRBJ1-2; the match to TRBD1 covers 9 bases. This CDR3 comprises 14 residues. Per germline, CDR1 SGHVS and CDR2 FQNEAQ. Unmatched junction bases numbered 2, after V lost 3 bases and J lost 3 bases. In nucleotides, the CDR3 is TGTGCCAGCAGCTTGAGACAGGGGGACTATGGCTACACCTTC. Its protein product is CASSLRQGDYGYTF.

The genes are TRBV27 and TRBJ2-3; TRBD1 agrees at 7 bases. V lost 6 bases and J lost 4; bases outside the gene matches: 4. Germline V lookup: CDR1 MNHEY, CDR2 SMNVEV (reference sequence). CDR3 length: 13 residues. CDR3 protein: CASRRQGPDTQYF. For the CDR3, the DNA is TGTGCCAGCAGACGACAGGGACCAGATACGCAGTATTTT.

This chain connects TRBV28 to TRBJ1-4, with D possibly TRBD1 on 5 matching bases. Trimming pared 2 bases from V and 8 bases from J, leaving 6 bases between. The germline V gene encodes CDR1 MDHEN and CDR2 SYDVKM. There are 12 residues in the CDR3. The CDR3 nucleotides are TGTGCCAGCAGTTTAGGGGCGGAAAAACTGTTTTTT. It yields the protein CASSLGAEKLFF.

The chain combines TRBV5-4 with TRBJ2-1; TRBD1 aligns across 9 bases. CDR3 length equals 15 residues. Germline V gene lookup returns CDR1 SGHNT and CDR2 YYREEE (reference sequence). The trim removed 3 bases at V and 0 bases at J, leaving 1 base unmatched. CDR3 sequence reads: CASSWGQGSYNEQFF. In nucleotides, the CDR3 is TGTGCCAGCAGCTGGGGACAGGGCTCCTACAATGAGCAGTTCTTC.

The rearrangement links TRBV19 to TRBJ2-3, with TRBD2 matching 8 bases. The CDR3 loop spans 16 amino acids. V lost 3 bases and J lost 5; bases outside the gene matches: 10. Germline loops: CDR1 LNHDA, CDR2 SQIVND (reference sequence). Here the CDR3 DNA reads TGTGCCAGTAGTATGATGGCTAGCGGGTTAAGAGATACGCAGTATTTT. It encodes CASSMMASGLRDTQYF.

The rearrangement uses TRBV4-1 and TRBJ1-3, with TRBD1 identical over 10 bases. Per germline, CDR1 MGHRA and CDR2 YSYEKL. The trim removed 1 base at V and 7 bases at J, leaving 4 bases unmatched. The CDR3 is made up of 15 amino acids. The CDR3 region has the DNA TGCGCCAGCAGCCAAGTACGGGGACAGGGGAACACCATATATTTT. It yields the protein CASSQVRGQGNTIYF.

The J gene is TRBJ2-5, the V gene TRBV6-1; TRBD1 matches at 9 bases. The better agreement between TRBJ2-7 and the DNA end casts doubt on the J call. The V gene's germline CDR1 is MNHNS and CDR2 SASEGT. CDR3 length equals 15 residues. The CDR3 DNA reads as TGTGCCAGCAGTGAGGGCCGGGACAGGGTCCACGAGCAGTACTTC. Translated: CASSEGRDRVHEQYF.

The CDR3 reads CASSPSRGSNYGYTF. CDR3 bases: TGTGCCAGCAGCCCGTCAAGGGGCTCCAACTATGGCTACACCTTC. This chain uses TRBV5-5 with TRBJ1-2, with D perhaps TRBD1 (5 bases). V lost 4 bases and J 2 bases, leaving 15 bases between the germline ends. Germline V gene sequence: CDR1 SGHKS, CDR2 YYEKEE (reference sequence). The CDR3 is made up of 15 amino acids.

The rearrangement joins TRBV4-2 to TRBJ2-3; the D gene is possibly TRBD2 (6 bases). Trimming shortened V by 1 base and J by 5 bases, and 13 bases separated the two germline ends. The CDR3 has 15 amino acids. Germline CDR1 LGHNA, CDR2 YNFKEQ. CDR3 nucleotide sequence: TGTGCCAGCAGCCAAGCCCTAACGGGAGAAGATACGCAGTATTTT. Translation: CASSQALTGEDTQYF.

The chain links TRBV12-5 to TRBJ1-1; tentatively, D is TRBD1 (6 bases). V lost 1 base to trimming and J lost 6 bases, with 15 bases between them. The germline gives CDR1 LGHNT, CDR2 FRNRAP. CDR3 length: 15 amino acids. DNA of the CDR3: TGTGCTAGTGGTTTGGCAAATTGGGGGCGCGCTGAAGCTTTCTTT. Amino acid sequence: CASGLANWGRAEAFF.

The CDR3 nucleotides read TGTGCCAGCAGCCCCGGCGGGCAGAAAAACATTCAGTACTTC. Translation gives CASSPGGQKNIQYF. The V gene is TRBV14, the J gene TRBJ2-4; D possibly corresponds to TRBD2 (5 bases). The V gene lost 4 bases and the J gene lost 4 bases, with 11 bases spanning the gap. Germline values: CDR1 SGHDN, CDR2 FVKESK. CDR3 size: 14 residues.

V and J are TRBV6-1 and TRBJ2-7; tentative D call: TRBD2 (6 bases). Germline values: CDR1 MNHNS, CDR2 SASEGT. Trimming took 6 bases from V and 3 from J, leaving 18 bases between them. The CDR3 is 15 amino acids. The CDR3 protein is CASREAVAEGYEQYF. The CDR3, as DNA: TGTGCCAGCAGAGAGGCGGTCGCGGAGGGCTACGAGCAGTACTTC.

The chain employs TRBV28 and TRBJ2-3; tentatively, D is TRBD1 (5 bases). Germline V CDR1 and CDR2: MDHEN, SYDVKM. This CDR3 is 14 amino acids long. The V end was cut by 2 bases, the J end by 3 bases, with 9 bases between. The CDR3 reads CASSLGQGTDTQYF. CDR3 DNA sequence: TGTGCCAGCAGTTTAGGCCAGGGTACAGATACGCAGTATTTT.

The rearrangement uses TRBV9 and TRBJ2-1, with D perhaps TRBD1 (5 bases). With 2 bases removed from V and 0 bases from J, the gap between germline ends came to 12 bases. The CDR3 length is 16 residues. Germline values: CDR1 SGDLS, CDR2 YYNGEE. CDR3 coding DNA: TGTGCCAGCAGCGTCCTTGGGGCAAGCTCCTACAATGAGCAGTTCTTC. It is translated as CASSVLGASSYNEQFF.

This chain joins TRBV6-6 and TRBJ2-7, with 9 bases fitting TRBD1. The V segment lost 2 bases and the J segment 7 bases; nucleotides outside the gene matches: 6. The CDR3 is 14 amino acids. Germline CDR1 reads MNHNY; CDR2 reads SVGAGI (reference sequence). The CDR3 is CASSYGTGLEEQYF. In DNA form, the CDR3 reads TGTGCCAGCAGTTACGGGACAGGGCTGGAGGAGCAGTACTTC.